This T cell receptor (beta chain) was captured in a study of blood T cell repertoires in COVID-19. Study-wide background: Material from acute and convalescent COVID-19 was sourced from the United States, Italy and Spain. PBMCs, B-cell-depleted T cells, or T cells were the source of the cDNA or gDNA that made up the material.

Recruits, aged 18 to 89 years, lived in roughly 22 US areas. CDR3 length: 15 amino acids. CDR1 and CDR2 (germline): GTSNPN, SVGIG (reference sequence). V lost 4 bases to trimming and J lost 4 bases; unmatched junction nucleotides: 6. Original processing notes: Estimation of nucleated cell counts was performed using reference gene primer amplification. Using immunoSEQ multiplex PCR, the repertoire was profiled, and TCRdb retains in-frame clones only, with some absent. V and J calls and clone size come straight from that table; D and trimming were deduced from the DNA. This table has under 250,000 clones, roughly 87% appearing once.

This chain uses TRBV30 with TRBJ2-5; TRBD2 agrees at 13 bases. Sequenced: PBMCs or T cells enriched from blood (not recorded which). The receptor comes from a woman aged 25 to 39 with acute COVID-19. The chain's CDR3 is CAWTPGLAGTETQYF. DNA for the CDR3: TGTGCCTGGACCCCGGGACTAGCGGGGACAGAGACCCAGTACTTC.